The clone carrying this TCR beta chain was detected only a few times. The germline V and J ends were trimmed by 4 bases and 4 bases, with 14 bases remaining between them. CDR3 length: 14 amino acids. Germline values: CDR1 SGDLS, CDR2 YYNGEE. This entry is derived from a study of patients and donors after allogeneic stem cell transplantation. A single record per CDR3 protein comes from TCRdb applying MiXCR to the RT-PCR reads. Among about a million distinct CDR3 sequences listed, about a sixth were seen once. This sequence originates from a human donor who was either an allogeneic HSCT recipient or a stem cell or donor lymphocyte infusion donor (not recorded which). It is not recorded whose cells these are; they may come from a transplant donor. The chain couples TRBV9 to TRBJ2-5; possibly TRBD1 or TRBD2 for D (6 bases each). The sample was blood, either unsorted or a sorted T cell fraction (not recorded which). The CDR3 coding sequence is TGTGCCAGCAGCCGCCGGGGGCAGGTAGAGACCCAGTACTTC. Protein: CASSRRGQVETQYF.